The 2 T cell receptor beta chains reported below all come from one sample, sequenced in a study of beta chain features in type 1 diabetes (dated by TCRdb to the late 2010s). Preparation of the library involved the immunoSEQ multiplex PCR assay. The High Capacity cDNA Reverse Transcription Kit was used to reverse transcribe all of the isolated RNA, meaning that expressed TCRB transcripts were what got sequenced. TCRdb took over this immuneACCESS table, retaining in-frame rearrangements with V and J assigned. Such tables are incomplete; in checked studies, under half of the missing clones stem from an unresolved V gene, and the remainder is unexplained. The sample table records hundreds of thousands of clones; 55% to 70% of these occur just once. Of the sample, around 0.05% falls within the top ten clones. Sequenced input: naive CD4+ T cells from blood. The cell subset or site label on this specimen signifies: true naive CD4+ T cells. The source is a man aged 25-45 years in good health.

The J gene is TRBJ1-5, the V gene TRBV30; D unclear. Germline V lookup: CDR1 GTSNPN, CDR2 SVGIG (reference sequence). The length of the CDR3 is 15 residues. Trimming removed 0 bases at V and 2 bases at J, with 11 bases between. The CDR3 loop reads CAWSVKSGGNQPQHF. The CDR3 coding sequence is TGTGCCTGGAGTGTAAAGAGCGGGGGCAATCAGCCCCAGCATTTT.

The chain is built from TRBV30 and TRBJ2-3; unclear D gene. The CDR3 contains 13 residues. Trimming cost V 4 bases and J 4 bases, with 12 bases left between them. Germline CDR1 and CDR2: GTSNPN and SVGIG (reference sequence). In DNA, the CDR3 is TGTGCCTGGAAGGGCCCAGTGCCAGATACGCAGTATTTT. Encoded protein: CAWKGPVPDTQYF.